This T cell receptor beta chain derives from a study of response to subunit inactivated influenza vaccine. This CDR3 spans 14 amino acids. Trimming removed 6 bases at V and 3 bases at J, with 11 bases between. The germline gives CDR1 LGHDT, CDR2 YNNKEL (reference sequence). The study, taken as a whole, reports: The authors offered the suggestion that each seasonal influenza vaccination recruits few new T cells.

TCRdb processed the RT-PCR reads anew with MiXCR; each CDR3 protein has one entry. The sample holds hundreds of thousands of distinct CDR3 sequences, about 25% seen once. About this clonotype: Its antigen is unidentified.

The sample in question was CD4+ T cells sorted from PBMCs, obtained more than 4 days after vaccination. This chain uses TRBV3-1 with TRBJ2-2; D gene ambiguous. The receptor comes from a man aged 50-59 years who received an inactivated influenza vaccine. The chain's CDR3 is CASRPAGDTGELFF. As DNA, the CDR3 is TGTGCCAGCAGACCTGCTGGGGACACCGGGGAGCTGTTTTTT.